Each of the 19 T cell receptor beta chains below was sequenced from the same sample in a study of blood T cell repertoires in COVID-19. Profiling relied on immunoSEQ multiplex PCR, and the TCRdb table lists in-frame clones only, not all of them. Here the sample spans 160,000 or so clones, 81% being singletons. The sample comprised peripheral blood. The receptors originated from a human donor in a cohort sampled during active COVID-19.

This chain links TRBV30 with TRBJ2-1; a possible D gene is TRBD1 (6 bases). Germline V gene lookup returns CDR1 GTSNPN and CDR2 SVGIG (reference sequence). Trimming stripped 1 base from V and 0 bases from J, with 10 bases between. This CDR3 contains 15 residues. The CDR3 loop is CAWSAGVSSYNEQFF. The CDR3 DNA reads as TGTGCCTGGAGTGCAGGGGTCAGCTCCTACAATGAGCAGTTCTTC.

The V and J genes are TRBV2 and TRBJ2-5, with 13 bases identical to TRBD2. CDR1 is SNHLY and CDR2 is FYNNEI in the germline V gene. The CDR3 has 15 amino acids. The V and J ends lost 4 bases and 9 bases, in that order; junction bases with no gene match: 8. This CDR3 is CASSGTSGGLGSQYF. The DNA of the CDR3 is TGTGCCAGCAGTGGGACTAGCGGGGGCCTCGGGTCCCAGTACTTC.

The genes are TRBV7-8 and TRBJ1-2, with D hard to call. V was trimmed by 5 bases and J by 1 base, leaving 11 bases between them. The germline gives CDR1 SGHVS, CDR2 FQNEAQ. The CDR3 runs 14 residues. This chain's CDR3 is CASSGRFLNYGYTF. The CDR3 DNA sequence: TGTGCCAGCAGCGGCAGATTCCTTAACTATGGCTACACCTTC.

The rearrangement links TRBV7-9 to TRBJ2-2; 9 bases agree with TRBD1. The V segment lost 5 bases and the J segment 3 bases; nucleotides outside the gene matches: 10. The germline gives CDR1 SEHNR, CDR2 FQNEAQ (reference sequence). There are 17 residues in the CDR3. The CDR3 coding sequence is TGTGCCAGCAGCGGCCACAGGGGGCCAGGGTACACCGGGGAGCTGTTTTTT. Protein sequence: CASSGHRGPGYTGELFF.

This rearrangement joins TRBV24-1 to TRBJ1-2; tentative D call: TRBD1 (5 bases). The CDR3 length is 14 residues. Germline CDR1 is KGHDR and CDR2 is SFDVKD. V dropped 3 bases and J dropped 2 bases, with 9 bases sitting between them. The chain's CDR3 is CATSDGDSNYGYTF. CDR3 bases: TGTGCCACCAGTGATGGGGACTCCAACTATGGCTACACCTTC.

V gene TRBV7-6 combines with J gene TRBJ2-5; 7 nucleotides line up with TRBD1. The CDR3 contains 16 residues. V shed 5 bases, J shed 0 bases, and the junction held 9 bases outside the gene matches. Germline assignment: CDR1 SGHVS and CDR2 FNYEAQ. Here the CDR3 reads CASSRRQGEYQETQYF. Written as DNA, the CDR3 is TGTGCCAGCAGCCGGAGACAGGGCGAATACCAAGAGACCCAGTACTTC.

This chain connects TRBV10-3 to TRBJ1-1; TRBD1 matches at 7 bases. Germline V gene lookup returns CDR1 ENHRY and CDR2 SYGVKD. The CDR3 is 14 amino acids. V gave up 6 bases and J gave up 6 bases; unmatched junction bases: 10. The CDR3 DNA is TGTGCCATCAGCCCCGGACAGGCAATCCCTGAAGCTTTCTTT. It encodes CAISPGQAIPEAFF.

This CDR3 is CASSLGTYGDEQFF. The CDR3 DNA reads as TGTGCCAGCAGCTTAGGGACTTACGGCGATGAGCAGTTCTTC. V gene TRBV7-9 combines with J gene TRBJ2-1, with a possible D match to TRBD2 (5 bases). Germline assignment: CDR1 SEHNR and CDR2 FQNEAQ (reference sequence). This CDR3 has 14 amino acids. V gave up 1 base and J gave up 8 bases, with 12 bases separating them.

This clone appeared a few times. The chain combines TRBV2 with TRBJ1-5, with TRBD1 as a possible D gene (5 bases). CDR3 length: 15 amino acids. V was clipped by 0 bases and J by 4 bases, with 10 bases between them. The V gene's germline CDR1 is SNHLY and CDR2 FYNNEI. CDR3 sequence (DNA): TGTGCCAGCAGTGAAGCCGAAGGGGTGAATCAGCCCCAGCATTTT. It yields the protein CASSEAEGVNQPQHF.

The CDR3 sequence is CASSPDGVAPQHF. The DNA for the CDR3 is TGTGCCAGCAGCCCCGACGGGGTGGCGCCCCAGCATTTT. The V call is TRBV7-9, the J call TRBJ1-5, with no clear D. Trimming removed 5 bases from V and 9 bases from J, with 14 bases in between. The CDR3 consists of 13 residues. Per the germline V gene, CDR1 is SEHNR and CDR2 is FQNEAQ (reference sequence).

This clone was seen only a few times. CDR3 residues: CASSQEYSSGAQETQYF. The DNA of the CDR3 is TGCGCCAGCAGCCAAGAGTACTCTAGCGGGGCCCAAGAGACCCAGTACTTC. The rearrangement links TRBV4-1 to TRBJ2-5; 9 positions match TRBD2. CDR1 is MGHRA, CDR2 YSYEKL, per germline. V dropped 0 bases and J dropped 1; count of bases not matched to a gene: 6. This CDR3 comprises 17 residues.

V and J are TRBV30 and TRBJ2-7; 7 bases map to TRBD1. CDR1 is GTSNPN and CDR2 is SVGIG in the germline V gene (reference sequence). The V and J ends lost 0 bases and 7 bases, in that order; junction bases with no gene match: 9. The length of the CDR3 is 14 residues. The CDR3 DNA reads TGTGCCTGGAGTGTTGTGGGACAGCTAGTGGAGCAGTACTTC. It specifies CAWSVVGQLVEQYF. Using reference TRBV30 and TRBJ2-7 for the parts outside the CDR3, the full variable domain is SQTIHQWPATLVQPVGSPLSLECTVEGTSNPNLYWYRQAAGRGLQLLFYSVGIGQISSEVPQNLSASRPQDRQFILSSKKLLLSDSGFYLCAWSVVGQLVEQYFGPGTRLTVT.

The rearrangement uses TRBV3-1 (or the pseudogene TRBV3-2) and TRBJ1-2, with TRBD1 as a possible D gene (5 bases). Trimming cost V 0 bases and J 8 bases, with 13 bases left between them. The CDR3 covers 14 residues. Germline V gene lookup returns CDR1 LGHDT and CDR2 YNNKEL (reference sequence). The CDR3 coding sequence is TGTGCCAGCAGCCAAGATCACGGGGGGAAGGGCTACACCTTC. Translated, it gives CASSQDHGGKGYTF.

The chain has TRBV10-2 and TRBJ2-5, with TRBD1 identical over 9 bases. The CDR3 runs 14 residues. Germline lookup yields CDR1 WSHSY and CDR2 SAAADI. V shed 9 bases, J shed 2 bases, and the junction held 7 bases outside the gene matches. As DNA, the CDR3 is TGCGCCAGTGCTGTCGACAGGGGGCAAGAGACCCAGTACTTC. Translation: CASAVDRGQETQYF.

This sequence joins TRBV5-5 and TRBJ2-1, with D possibly TRBD2 on 6 matching bases. This CDR3 is built from 18 residues. Germline V gene lookup returns CDR1 SGHKS and CDR2 YYEKEE (reference sequence). V was pared by 1 base and J by 9 bases, with 26 bases between. CDR3 coding DNA: TGTGCCAGCAGCTTGTATGGCAGATTAATCCGGGGGACGAGTGAGCAGTTCTTC. It is translated as CASSLYGRLIRGTSEQFF.

The gene calls are TRBV7-3 and TRBJ2-2; 8 nucleotides align to TRBD2. Germline-derived CDR1 and CDR2 are SGHTA and FQGTGA. The CDR3 covers 17 residues. Trimming cost V 2 bases and J 3 bases; bases outside gene matches: 8. The CDR3 region is CASSLFAGGADTGELFF. The CDR3 bases are TGTGCCAGCAGCTTATTTGCGGGAGGAGCGGACACCGGGGAGCTGTTTTTT.

The CDR3 DNA sequence: TGTGCCAGCAAACCCCCAGGACTCAACACTGAAGCTTTCTTT. This translates into CASKPPGLNTEAFF. The chain uses TRBV28 and TRBJ1-1, with D unresolved. Germline values: CDR1 MDHEN, CDR2 SYDVKM. V lost 7 bases and J 2 bases, leaving 14 bases between the germline ends. The CDR3 has 14 residues. The whole variable domain, remainder taken from reference TRBV28 and TRBJ1-1, is DVKVTQSSRYLVKRTGEKVFLECVQDMDHENMFWYRQDPGLGLRLIYFSYDVKMKEKGDIPEGYSVSREKKERFSLILESASTNQTSMYLCASKPPGLNTEAFFGQGTRLTVV.

This clone came up once. The rearrangement links TRBV9 to TRBJ1-1; a weak D match, TRBD1 (5 bases). This CDR3 spans 13 amino acids. The germline gives CDR1 SGDLS, CDR2 YYNGEE. Trimming removed 3 bases at V and 5 bases at J, with 11 bases between. CDR3: CASSAGRPTEAFF. Written as DNA, the CDR3 is TGTGCCAGCAGCGCAGGGCGGCCGACTGAAGCTTTCTTT.

The chain joins TRBV19 to TRBJ2-3; TRBD2 matches at 7 bases. Germline V gives CDR1 LNHDA, CDR2 SQIVND (reference sequence). The CDR3 spans 16 residues. J was trimmed by 6 bases and V by 5 bases; bases with no gene match: 14. For the CDR3, the DNA is TGTGCCAGTAGTGGGAGGACTAGTCAGAGGACCGATACGCAGTATTTT. Protein product: CASSGRTSQRTDTQYF.